The 4 T cell receptor beta chains below all came from one sample that was sequenced in a study of beta chain features in type 1 diabetes. Reverse transcribing all isolated RNA meant expressed TCRB transcripts were sequenced. Clones were read by immunoSEQ multiplex PCR, and TCRdb kept only the in-frame ones, dropping some. In the table there are around 280,000 clones, 15% of which are singletons. For these receptors, no antigen is known. Study-wide results and limits: Among patients with Type 1 diabetes, TCRB CDR3s were moderately but significantly shorter in every one of the four CD4+ subsets.

Sequencing was carried out using naive CD4+ T cells from blood. Receptors were obtained from a man in his late teens or twenties with type 1 diabetes.

This clone was observed a few times. CDR3 loop: CASSAPRRGSNEQFF. The DNA of the CDR3 is TGTGCCAGCAGCGCCCCTCGCCGGGGTTCTAATGAGCAGTTCTTC. This chain connects TRBV9 to TRBJ2-1; possible D gene TRBD2, 5 bases. V lost 3 bases, J lost 7 bases, and 17 bases lay in between. CDR3 length: 15 residues. The germline CDR1 and CDR2 sequences are SGDLS and YYNGEE.

The V and J genes are TRBV9 and TRBJ2-7; D perhaps matches TRBD1 (5 bases). Germline CDR1 reads SGDLS; CDR2 reads YYNGEE. Trimming cost V 0 bases and J 5 bases, with 9 bases left between them. CDR3 length equals 13 residues. CDR3 nucleotides: TGTGCCAGCAGCGTAGGTAGGGGTGACGAGCAGTACTTC. Amino acids: CASSVGRGDEQYF.

The chain carries TRBV9 and TRBJ2-1, with 7 bases that match TRBD2. CDR1 is SGDLS, CDR2 YYNGEE, per germline. After removal of 3 bases from V and 2 bases from J, the junction contained 8 bases not matched to a gene. The CDR3 totals 16 residues. CDR3 loop: CASSADLRGAYNEQFF. The CDR3, as DNA: TGTGCCAGCAGCGCTGATCTCCGGGGGGCCTACAATGAGCAGTTCTTC.

The chain has TRBV9 and TRBJ2-1, with a tentative D call TRBD1 (6 bases). Trimming pared 0 bases from V and 6 bases from J, leaving 16 bases between. Germline CDR1 reads SGDLS; CDR2 reads YYNGEE. The CDR3 sequence is 16 residues long. As DNA, the CDR3 is TGTGCCAGCAGCGTAGATAAGGGGGTTAGCCCCAATGAGCAGTTCTTC. Translation: CASSVDKGVSPNEQFF.